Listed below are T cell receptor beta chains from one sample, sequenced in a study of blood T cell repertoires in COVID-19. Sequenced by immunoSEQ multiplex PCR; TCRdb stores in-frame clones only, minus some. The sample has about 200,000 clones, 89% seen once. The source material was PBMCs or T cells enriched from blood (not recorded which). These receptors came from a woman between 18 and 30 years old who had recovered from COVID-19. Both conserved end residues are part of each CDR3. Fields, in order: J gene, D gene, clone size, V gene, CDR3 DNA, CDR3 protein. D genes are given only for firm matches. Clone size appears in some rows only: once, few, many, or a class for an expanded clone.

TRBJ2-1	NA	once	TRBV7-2	TGTGCCAGCAGCCTTGCGGCGGGGACCTACAATGAGCAGTTCTTC	CASSLAAGTYNEQFF
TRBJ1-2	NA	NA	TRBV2	TGTGCCAGCAGTGAAGGGGCAGCCCATGGCTACACCTTC	CASSEGAAHGYTF
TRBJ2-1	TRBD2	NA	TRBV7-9	TGTGCCAGCAGCTTAGCGCGGACTAGCTTGTTTTCGGGTGGGTCGGGGATCTTC	CASSLARTSLFSGGSGIF
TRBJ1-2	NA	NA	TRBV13	TGTGCCAGCAGCTACGGACAGTATGGCTACACCTTC	CASSYGQYGYTF
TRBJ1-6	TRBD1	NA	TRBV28	TGTGCCAGCAGTTTAGCAATTGGACAGGGTTCCTATAATTCACCCCTCCACTTT	CASSLAIGQGSYNSPLHF
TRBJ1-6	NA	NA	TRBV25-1	TGTGCCAGCAGTGAGTACAGGGAAAATTCACCCCTCCACTTT	CASSEYRENSPLHF
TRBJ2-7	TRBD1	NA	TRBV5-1	TGCGCCAGCAGCATCTGGGGACAGGGCCTCGAGCACTTC	CASSIWGQGLEHF
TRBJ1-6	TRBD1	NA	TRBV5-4	TGTGCCAGCAGCTTAGGACAGGGGTTTTCACCCCTCCACTTT	CASSLGQGFSPLHF
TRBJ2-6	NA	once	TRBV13	TGTGCCAGCAGCTCCCGTAGCCAGGGTCCTGGGGCCAACGTCCTGACTTTC	CASSSRSQGPGANVLTF
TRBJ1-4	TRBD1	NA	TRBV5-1	TGCGCCAGCAGCTTTACCGGGACAGGGAATGAAAAACTGTTTTTT	CASSFTGTGNEKLFF
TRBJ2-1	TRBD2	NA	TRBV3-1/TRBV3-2	TGTGCCAGCAGCCAATTGGAAAACCTAGCGGGGGCCGATGAGCAGTTCTTC	CASSQLENLAGADEQFF
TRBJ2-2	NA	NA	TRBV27	TGTGCCAGCGAGGGGAACACCGGGGAGCTGTTTTTT	CASEGNTGELFF
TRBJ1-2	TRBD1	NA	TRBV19	TGTGCCAGTAGTATCTGGGGGACAGGGAATGGCTACACCTTC	CASSIWGTGNGYTF
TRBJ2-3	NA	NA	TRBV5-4	TGTGCCAGCAGCTCCTCCCCCACAGATACGCAGTATTTT	CASSSSPTDTQYF
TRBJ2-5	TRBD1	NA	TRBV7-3	TGTGCCAGCAGCTCACAGGGGGCGCCTTCGGAGACCCAGTACTTC	CASSSQGAPSETQYF
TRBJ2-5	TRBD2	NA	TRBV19	TGTGCCAGTAGTGATACTAGCGGGGGAAAGACCCAGTACTTC	CASSDTSGGKTQYF
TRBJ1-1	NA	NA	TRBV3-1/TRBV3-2	TGTGCCAGCAGCCAAGATTATCGGACAGCGAACACTGAAGCTTTCTTT	CASSQDYRTANTEAFF
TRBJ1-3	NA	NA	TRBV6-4	TGTGCCAGCAGTATGGAGGGATTAATAATCGCCATATATTTT	CASSMEGLIIAIYF
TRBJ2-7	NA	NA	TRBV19	TGTGCCAGTAGTACGAGATCTTCCAGGGTCACCTACGAGCAGTACTTC	CASSTRSSRVTYEQYF
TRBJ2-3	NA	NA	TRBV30	TGTGCCTGGGCACATGAACCAGATACGCAGTATTTT	CAWAHEPDTQYF
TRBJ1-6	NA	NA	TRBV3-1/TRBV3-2	TGTGCCAGCAGCTCTTCGTCGGGATCACCCCTCCACTTT	CASSSSSGSPLHF
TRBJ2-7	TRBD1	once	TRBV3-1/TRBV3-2	TGTGCCAGCAGCCAAGGACAGGGCCCGTACGAGCAGTACTTC	CASSQGQGPYEQYF
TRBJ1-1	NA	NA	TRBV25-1	TGTGCCAGCAGTCAATGGACAGCGAACACTGAAGCTTTCTTT	CASSQWTANTEAFF
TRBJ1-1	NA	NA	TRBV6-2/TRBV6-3	TGTGCCAGCAGCGGCCAGGGAATCACTGAAGCTTTCTTT	CASSGQGITEAFF
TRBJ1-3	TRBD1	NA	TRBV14	TGTGCCAGCAGACGGACACAGGGGGCGGGTGGAAACACCATATATTTT	CASRRTQGAGGNTIYF
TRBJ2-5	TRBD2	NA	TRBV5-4	TGTGCCAGCAGCCCCGGGAAGCGGGGTTACCAAGAGACCCAGTACTTC	CASSPGKRGYQETQYF
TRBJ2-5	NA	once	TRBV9	TGTGCCAGCAGCGGAGTCGTGGGGCACTTGGAGACCCAGTACTTC	CASSGVVGHLETQYF
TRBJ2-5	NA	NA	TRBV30	TGTGCCTGGAGTGTTACAGGAGAGACCCAGTACTTC	CAWSVTGETQYF
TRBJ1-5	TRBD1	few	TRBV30	TGTGCTTCAGGGACAGGAGGAAATCAGCCCCAGCATTTT	CASGTGGNQPQHF
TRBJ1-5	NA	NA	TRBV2	TGTGCCAGCAGCTGGAGAAGCGACCAGCCCCAGCATTTT	CASSWRSDQPQHF
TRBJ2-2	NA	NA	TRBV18	TGTGCCAGCTACCGATTTACAGCTACCGCCCTAAGCACCGGGGAGCTGTTTTTT	CASYRFTATALSTGELFF
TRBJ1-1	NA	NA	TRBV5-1	TGCGCCAGCAGCCCGGATCAGGGGCGAACTGAAGCTTTCTTT	CASSPDQGRTEAFF
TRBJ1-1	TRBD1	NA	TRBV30	TGTGCCTGGCAGGGGGCAATGGGAGCTTTCTTT	CAWQGAMGAFF
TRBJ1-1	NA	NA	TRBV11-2	TGTGCCAGCAGCTTAGTTGGCAGGGCGACCACTGAAGCTTTCTTT	CASSLVGRATTEAFF
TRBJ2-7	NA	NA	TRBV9	TGTGCCAGCAGCGTAGATACGGAGGGCTACGAGCAGTACTTC	CASSVDTEGYEQYF
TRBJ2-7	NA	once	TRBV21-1	TGTGCCAGCAGCAAATCAGGCAGGGGCTACGAGCAGTACTTC	CASSKSGRGYEQYF